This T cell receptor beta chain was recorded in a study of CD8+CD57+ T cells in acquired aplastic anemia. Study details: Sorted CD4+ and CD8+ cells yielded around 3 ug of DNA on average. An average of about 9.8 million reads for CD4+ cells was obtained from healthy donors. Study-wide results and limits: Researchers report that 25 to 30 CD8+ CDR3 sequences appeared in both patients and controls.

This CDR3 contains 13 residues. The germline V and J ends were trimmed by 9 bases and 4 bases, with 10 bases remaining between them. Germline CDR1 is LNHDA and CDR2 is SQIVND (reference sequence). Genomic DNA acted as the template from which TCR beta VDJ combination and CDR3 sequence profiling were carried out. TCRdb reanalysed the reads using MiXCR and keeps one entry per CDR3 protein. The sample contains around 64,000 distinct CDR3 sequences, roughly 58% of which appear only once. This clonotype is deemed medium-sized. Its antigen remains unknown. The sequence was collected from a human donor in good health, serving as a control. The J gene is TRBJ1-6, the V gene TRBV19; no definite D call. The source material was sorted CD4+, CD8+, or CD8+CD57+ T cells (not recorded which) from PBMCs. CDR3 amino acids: CASRHGYNSPLHF. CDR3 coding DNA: TGTGCCAGCCGACATGGGTATAATTCACCCCTCCACTTT.